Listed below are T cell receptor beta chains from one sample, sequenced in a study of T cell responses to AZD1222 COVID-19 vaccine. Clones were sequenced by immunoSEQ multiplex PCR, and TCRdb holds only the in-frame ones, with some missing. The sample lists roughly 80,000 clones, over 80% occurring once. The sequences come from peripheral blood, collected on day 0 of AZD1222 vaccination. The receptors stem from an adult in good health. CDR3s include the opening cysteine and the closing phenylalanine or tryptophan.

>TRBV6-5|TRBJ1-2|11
CASIKGYGYTF
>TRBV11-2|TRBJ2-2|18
CASSFRGDRAGGTGELFF
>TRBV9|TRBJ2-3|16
CASSVVPGGPTDTQYF
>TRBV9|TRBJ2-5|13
CASSREGRETQYF
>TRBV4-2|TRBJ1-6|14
CASSQENRGSPLHF
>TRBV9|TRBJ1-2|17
CASSVGTGGHLVYGYTF
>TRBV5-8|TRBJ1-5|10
CASRIQPQHF
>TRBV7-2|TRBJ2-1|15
CASSLLSGAPNEQFF
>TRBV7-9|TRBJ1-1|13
CASSLEGTSEAFF
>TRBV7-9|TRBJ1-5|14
CASSLSTGDQPQHF
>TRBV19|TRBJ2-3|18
CASTTRGIAGGRGDTQYF
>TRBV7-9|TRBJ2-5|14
CASSSLRDQETQYF
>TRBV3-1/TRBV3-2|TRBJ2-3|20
CASSRSFRMGLAGFGDTQYF
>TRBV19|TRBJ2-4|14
CASKAGIAKNIQYF
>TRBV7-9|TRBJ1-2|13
CASSAQGEGGYTF
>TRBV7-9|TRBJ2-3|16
CASSLAGHIRADTQYF
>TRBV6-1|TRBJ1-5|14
CASSESDFNQPQHF
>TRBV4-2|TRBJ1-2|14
CASSQLTGDYGYTF
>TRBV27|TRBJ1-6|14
CASSPRTDYSPLHF
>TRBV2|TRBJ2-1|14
CASSEAGSYNEQFF
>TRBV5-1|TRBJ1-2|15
CASSPQTDPNYGYTF
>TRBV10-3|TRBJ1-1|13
CAIKRDPNTEAFF
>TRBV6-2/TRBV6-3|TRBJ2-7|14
CASSYPDGTYEQYF
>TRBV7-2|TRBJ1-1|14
CASSLVEGYTEAFF
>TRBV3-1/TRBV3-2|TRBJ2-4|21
CASSQEAPPPGQKIAKNIQYF
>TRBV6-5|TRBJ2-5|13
CASRDAGEETQYF
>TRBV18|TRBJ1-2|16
CASSPLGREGSDGYTF
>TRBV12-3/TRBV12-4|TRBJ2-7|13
CASSGSGGGEQYF
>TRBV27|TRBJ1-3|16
CASSLGPYSSGNTIYF
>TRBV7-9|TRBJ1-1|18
CASSSRSPRRAGNTEAFF
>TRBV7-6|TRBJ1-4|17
CASSDPYRDRGNEKLFF
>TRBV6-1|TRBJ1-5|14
CASSDSGFNQPQHF
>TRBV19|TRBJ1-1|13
CASSINPNTEAFF
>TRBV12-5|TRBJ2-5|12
CASGLEGETQYF
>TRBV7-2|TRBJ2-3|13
CASSLGVKDTQYF
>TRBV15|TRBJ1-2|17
CATSRDLGQSTNYGYTF
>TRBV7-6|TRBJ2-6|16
CASSLRAGPGANVLTF
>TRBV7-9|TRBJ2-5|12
CASMNRGETQYF
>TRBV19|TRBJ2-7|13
CASADRHDYEQYF
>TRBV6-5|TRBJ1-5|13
CASSYYSNQPQHF
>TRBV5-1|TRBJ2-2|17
CASSLGVSGGYTGELFF
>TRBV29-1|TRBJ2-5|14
CSVELGQGAETQYF
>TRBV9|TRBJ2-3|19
CASSVTTLGSGGAGDTQYF
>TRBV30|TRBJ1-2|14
CAWTRQGFIYGYTF
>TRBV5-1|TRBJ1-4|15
CASSRGDGRGEKLFF
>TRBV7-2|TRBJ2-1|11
CASSELYGQFF
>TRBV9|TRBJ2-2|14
CASSVDGTAGELFF
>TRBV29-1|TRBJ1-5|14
CSVEEGNGDQPQHF
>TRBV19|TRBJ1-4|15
CASTRSAATNEKLFF
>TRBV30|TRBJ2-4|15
CAWRGGTVAKNIQYF